Each of the 15 T cell receptor beta chains below was sequenced from the same sample in a study of T-cell reconstitution after alpha-beta-depleted transplantation in children. TCRbeta library construction was performed incorporating unique molecular identifiers. TCRdb itself ran the PCR reads through MiXCR, one entry per CDR3 protein. This table holds 90,000 to 120,000 distinct CDR3 sequences, about 6.5% found once. This material consisted of PBMCs, mostly from graft donor cells, taken 360 days after TCRalphabeta/CD19-depleted stem cell transplant. The receptors derive from a male patient between 2 and 10 years old who had a stem cell transplant for acute lymphoblastic leukemia, so the T cells may come from the graft donor.

This clonotype came up many times. The chain employs TRBV5-1 and TRBJ2-7; 7 nucleotides align to TRBD1. The CDR3 consists of 14 residues. The V segment lost 5 bases and the J segment 0 bases; nucleotides outside the gene matches: 5. CDR1 and CDR2 from the germline V gene are SGHRS and YFSETQ. This chain's CDR3 is CASRPDRASYEQYF. The CDR3 region has the DNA TGCGCCAGCAGACCTGACAGGGCCTCCTACGAGCAGTACTTC.

This clonotype occurred many times. V gene TRBV20-1 combines with J gene TRBJ2-7; 11 bases fit TRBD2. Trimming took 2 bases from V and 6 from J; bases not matched to a gene: 3. The length of the CDR3 is 13 residues. Germline CDR1 and CDR2: DFQATT and SNEGSKA (reference sequence). CDR3 sequence: CSARLAGGFEQYF. Here the CDR3 DNA reads TGCAGTGCTAGACTAGCGGGGGGTTTCGAGCAGTACTTC.

In this sample, this clonotype turned up once. This chain joins TRBV5-6 and TRBJ2-1; D is unresolved. Germline values: CDR1 SGHDT, CDR2 YYEEEE. The CDR3 contains 15 residues. V lost 9 bases, J lost 3 bases, and 19 bases lay in between. The CDR3 DNA sequence: TGTGCCATGAGCCCCGGGCACTACTGCTACAATGAGCAGTTCTTC. Translating gives CAMSPGHYCYNEQFF.

The table lists this clonotype with a few counts. The V gene is TRBV27, the J gene TRBJ2-4; 11 bases line up with TRBD1. Germline CDR1 is MNHEY and CDR2 is SMNVEV (reference sequence). V shed 8 bases and J 1 base; nucleotides not matched to a gene: 4. There are 15 residues in the CDR3. The CDR3 reads CASRDRGAAKNIQYF. For the CDR3, the DNA is TGTGCCAGCCGGGACAGGGGGGCGGCCAAAAACATTCAGTACTTC.

V usage is TRBV11-1 and J usage is TRBJ2-7; D is tentatively TRBD1 or TRBD2 (5 bases each). Germline V CDR1 and CDR2: SGHAT, FQDESV (reference sequence). This CDR3 spans 19 amino acids. Trimming left V 5 bases short and J 6 bases short, with 32 bases between. CDR3 sequence reads: CASSTVPSALARDLFEQYF. The CDR3 DNA follows: TGTGCCAGCAGCACGGTCCCCTCCGCTTTGGCCAGGGACCTTTTCGAGCAGTACTTC.

This clonotype was recorded many times. This rearrangement joins TRBV9 to TRBJ1-4; 7 bases agree with TRBD1. The CDR3 runs to 17 residues. Germline CDR1 SGDLS, CDR2 YYNGEE. The trim removed 0 bases at V and 4 bases at J, leaving 9 bases unmatched. The CDR3 spells CASSVGTGEMGNEKLFF. CDR3 in DNA: TGTGCCAGCAGCGTAGGAACAGGGGAGATGGGTAATGAAAAACTGTTTTTT.

The chain joins TRBV6-5 to TRBJ2-3; D is ambiguous. Germline V gene data show CDR1 as MNHEY and CDR2 as SVGAGI. The V end lost 3 bases, the J end lost 2 bases, and 18 bases lay between the germline ends. The CDR3 length is 17 residues. The CDR3 DNA reads TGTGCCAGCAGTTATTCCCCTCCGGCAGGCTACACAGATACGCAGTATTTT. Protein product: CASSYSPPAGYTDTQYF.

This clonotype was counted ten times or more. This chain uses TRBV6-5 with TRBJ2-7; TRBD1 matches 9 bases. With 2 bases clipped from V and 3 bases from J, the junction kept 5 bases outside the gene matches. The CDR3 is 15 amino acids. The germline gives CDR1 MNHEY, CDR2 SVGAGI. In nucleotides, the CDR3 is TGTGCCAGCAGTTACGGGACAGGGCTTTACTACGAGCAGTACTTC. Protein sequence: CASSYGTGLYYEQYF.

This clonotype was seen a few times. V is TRBV7-2 and J is TRBJ1-5, with a possible D match to TRBD1 (6 bases). The CDR3 totals 15 residues. Germline V gives CDR1 SGHTA, CDR2 FQGNSA. With 6 bases removed from V and 4 bases from J, the gap between germline ends came to 16 bases. CDR3 protein: CASSQTGGGNQPQHF. The CDR3 bases are TGTGCCAGCAGTCAGACAGGTGGGGGGAATCAGCCCCAGCATTTT.

The sample holds many counts of this clonotype. The rearrangement joins TRBV24-1 to TRBJ2-1, with D tentatively TRBD1 (7 bases). This CDR3 spans 15 amino acids. Germline CDR1 is KGHDR and CDR2 is SFDVKD. Trimming pared 7 bases from V and 3 bases from J, leaving 15 bases between. The CDR3, as DNA: TGTGCCACCAGCGCGGGGACAGAACTCTACAATGAGCAGTTCTTC. Encoded protein: CATSAGTELYNEQFF.

The V and J genes are TRBV4-3 and TRBJ2-7; possible D gene TRBD1, 5 bases. The CDR3 sequence is 18 residues long. The V gene's germline CDR1 is LGHNA and CDR2 YSLEER. V was pared by 4 bases and J by 0 bases, with 22 bases between. This CDR3 is CASSPSVYRLPGSYEQYF. The CDR3, as DNA: TGCGCCAGCAGCCCCTCCGTATACAGGCTCCCTGGCTCCTACGAGCAGTACTTC.

V gene TRBV9 combines with J gene TRBJ2-2, with D perhaps TRBD1 (5 bases). There are 14 residues in the CDR3. The germline V gene has CDR1 SGDLS and CDR2 YYNGEE. Trimming pared 0 bases from V and 7 bases from J, leaving 10 bases between. This CDR3 is CASSVESRGGELFF. Here the CDR3 DNA reads TGTGCCAGCAGCGTAGAGAGTAGGGGCGGGGAGCTGTTTTTT.

This clonotype was observed a few times. The V and J genes are TRBV10-3 and TRBJ2-7; 7 bases are a match to TRBD1. CDR1 is ENHRY, CDR2 SYGVKD, per germline. The CDR3 runs to 17 residues. V was clipped by 4 bases and J by 4 bases; unmatched bases: 16. The CDR3 sequence is CAISGGDDRVRVYEQYF. CDR3 sequence (DNA): TGTGCCATCAGTGGGGGCGACGACAGGGTCCGAGTTTACGAGCAGTACTTC.

This clonotype has ten or more counts. The chain joins TRBV6-2 or TRBV6-3 to TRBJ1-1; D not resolved. The CDR3 sequence is 14 residues long. V lost 4 bases and J 5 bases, leaving 14 bases between the germline ends. CDR1 MNHEY and CDR2 SVGEGT come from the germline V gene. The CDR3 here is CASSLSGRRTEAFF. The CDR3 DNA reads TGTGCCAGCAGTTTGTCTGGCCGAAGGACTGAAGCTTTCTTT.

This clonotype was observed many times. The chain links TRBV5-1 to TRBJ1-1; 9 bases align to TRBD1. CDR3 length: 14 amino acids. V was clipped by 6 bases and J by 1 base; unmatched bases: 4. Germline V gives CDR1 SGHRS, CDR2 YFSETQ. In DNA, the CDR3 is TGCGCCAGCAACGAGGACAGGGGGAACACTGAAGCTTTCTTT. It encodes CASNEDRGNTEAFF.